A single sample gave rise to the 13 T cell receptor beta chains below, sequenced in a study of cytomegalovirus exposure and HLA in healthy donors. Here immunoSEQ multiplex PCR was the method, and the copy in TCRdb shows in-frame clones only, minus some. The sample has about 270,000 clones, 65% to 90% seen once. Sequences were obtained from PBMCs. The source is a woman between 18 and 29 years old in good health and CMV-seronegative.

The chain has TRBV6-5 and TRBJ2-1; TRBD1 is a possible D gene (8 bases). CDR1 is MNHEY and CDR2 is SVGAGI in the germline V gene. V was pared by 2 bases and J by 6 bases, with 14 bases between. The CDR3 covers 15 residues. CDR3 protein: CASSYPQGGVNEQFF. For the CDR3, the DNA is TGTGCCAGCAGTTACCCACAGGGGGGGGTCAATGAGCAGTTCTTC.

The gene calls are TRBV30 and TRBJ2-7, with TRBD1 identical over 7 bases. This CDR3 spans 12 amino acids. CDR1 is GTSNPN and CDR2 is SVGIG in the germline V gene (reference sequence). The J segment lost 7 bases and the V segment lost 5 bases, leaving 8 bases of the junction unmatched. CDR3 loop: CAWHKTGWEQYF. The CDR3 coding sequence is TGTGCCTGGCATAAGACAGGGTGGGAGCAGTACTTC. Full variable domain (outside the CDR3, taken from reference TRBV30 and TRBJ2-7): SQTIHQWPATLVQPVGSPLSLECTVEGTSNPNLYWYRQAAGRGLQLLFYSVGIGQISSEVPQNLSASRPQDRQFILSSKKLLLSDSGFYLCAWHKTGWEQYFGPGTRLTVT.

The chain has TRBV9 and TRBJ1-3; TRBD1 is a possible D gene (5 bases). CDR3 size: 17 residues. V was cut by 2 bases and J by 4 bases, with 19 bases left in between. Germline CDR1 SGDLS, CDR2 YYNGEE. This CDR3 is CASSVRGGTNSGNTIYF. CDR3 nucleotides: TGTGCCAGCAGCGTGCGGGGGGGAACTAACTCCGGAAACACCATATATTTT.

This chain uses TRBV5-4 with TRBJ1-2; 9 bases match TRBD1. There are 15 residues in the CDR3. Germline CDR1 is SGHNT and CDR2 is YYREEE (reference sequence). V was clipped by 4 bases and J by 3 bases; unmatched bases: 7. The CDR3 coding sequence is TGTGCCAGCAGCACTATCCGGGACAGGGACTATGGCTACACCTTC. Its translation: CASSTIRDRDYGYTF.

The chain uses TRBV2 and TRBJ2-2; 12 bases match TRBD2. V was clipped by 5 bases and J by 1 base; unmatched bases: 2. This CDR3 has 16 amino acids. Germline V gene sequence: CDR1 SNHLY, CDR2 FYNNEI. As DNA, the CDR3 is TGTGCCAGCAGTACGGGACTAGCGGGGAACACCGGGGAGCTGTTTTTT. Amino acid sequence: CASSTGLAGNTGELFF.

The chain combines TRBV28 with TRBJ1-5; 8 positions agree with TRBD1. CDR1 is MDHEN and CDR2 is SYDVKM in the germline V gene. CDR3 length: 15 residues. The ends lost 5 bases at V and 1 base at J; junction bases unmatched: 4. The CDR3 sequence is CASSPRTGSNQPQHF. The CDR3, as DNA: TGTGCCAGCAGTCCTAGGACAGGGAGCAATCAGCCCCAGCATTTT.

CDR3: CATSRDTPETQYF. The CDR3, as DNA: TGTGCCACCAGCAGAGATACACCGGAGACCCAGTACTTC. The chain uses TRBV15 and TRBJ2-5; D gene uncertain. The V end lost 0 bases, the J end lost 5 bases, and 7 bases lay between the germline ends. This CDR3 region has 13 residues. Germline CDR1 is LNHNV and CDR2 is YYDKDF (reference sequence).

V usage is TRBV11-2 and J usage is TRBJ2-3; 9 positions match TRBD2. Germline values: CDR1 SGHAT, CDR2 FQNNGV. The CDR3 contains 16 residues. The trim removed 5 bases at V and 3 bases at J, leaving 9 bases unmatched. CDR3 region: CASSPLAGVWTDTQYF. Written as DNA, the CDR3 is TGTGCCAGCAGCCCATTAGCGGGAGTTTGGACAGATACGCAGTATTTT.

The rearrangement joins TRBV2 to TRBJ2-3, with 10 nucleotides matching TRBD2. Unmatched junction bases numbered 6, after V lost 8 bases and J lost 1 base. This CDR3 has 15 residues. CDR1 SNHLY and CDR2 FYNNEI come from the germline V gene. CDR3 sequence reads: CASQTLAGGTDTQYF. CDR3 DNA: TGTGCCAGCCAAACGCTAGCGGGAGGCACAGATACGCAGTATTTT. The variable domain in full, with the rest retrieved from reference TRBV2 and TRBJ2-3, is EPEVTQTPSHQVTQMGQEVILRCVPISNHLYFYWYRQILGQKVEFLVSFYNNEISEKSEIFDDQFSVERPDGSNFTLKIRSTKLEDSAMYFCASQTLAGGTDTQYFGPGTRLTVL.

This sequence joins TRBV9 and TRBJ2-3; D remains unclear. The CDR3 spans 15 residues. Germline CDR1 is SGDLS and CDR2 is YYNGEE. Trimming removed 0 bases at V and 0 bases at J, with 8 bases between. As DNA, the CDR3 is TGTGCCAGCAGCGTAGGTTTAATTAGCACAGATACGCAGTATTTT. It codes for CASSVGLISTDTQYF.

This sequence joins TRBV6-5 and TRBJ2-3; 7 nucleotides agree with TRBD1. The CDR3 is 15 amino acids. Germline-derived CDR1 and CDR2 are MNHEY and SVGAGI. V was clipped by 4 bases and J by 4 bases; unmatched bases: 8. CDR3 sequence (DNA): TGTGCCAGCAGTTCCGGACAGGATCTCGCAGATACGCAGTATTTT. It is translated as CASSSGQDLADTQYF.

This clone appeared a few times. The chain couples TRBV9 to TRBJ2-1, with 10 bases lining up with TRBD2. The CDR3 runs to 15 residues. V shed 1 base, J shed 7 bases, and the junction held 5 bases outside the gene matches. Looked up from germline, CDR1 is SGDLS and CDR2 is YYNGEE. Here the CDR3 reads CASSVSSGRGNEQFF. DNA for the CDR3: TGTGCCAGCAGCGTATCTAGCGGGAGAGGGAATGAGCAGTTCTTC. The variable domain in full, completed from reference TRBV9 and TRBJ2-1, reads DSGVTQTPKHLITATGQRVTLRCSPRSGDLSVYWYQQSLDQGLQFLIQYYNGEERAKGNILERFSAQQFPDLHSELNLSSLELGDSALYFCASSVSSGRGNEQFFGPGTRLTVL.

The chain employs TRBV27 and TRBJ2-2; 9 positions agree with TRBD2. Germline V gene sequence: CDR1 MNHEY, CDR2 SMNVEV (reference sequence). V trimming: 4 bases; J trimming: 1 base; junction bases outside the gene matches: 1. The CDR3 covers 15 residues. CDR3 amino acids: CASSYSGRNTGELFF. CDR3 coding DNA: TGTGCCAGCAGTTATAGCGGGAGGAACACCGGGGAGCTGTTTTTT.